The 21 T cell receptor beta chains in this list originate from one sample, sequenced in a study of neoadjuvant anti-PD-1 for oral cavity cancer. Sequenced by immunoSEQ multiplex PCR; TCRdb stores in-frame clones only, minus some. The sample has 84,000 or so clones; roughly four fifths are singletons. Specimen: PBMCs, collected before nivolumab (anti-PD-1) treatment. The receptors derive from a person between 35 and 79 years old with oral cavity squamous cell carcinoma.

The rearrangement joins TRBV5-1 to TRBJ1-1; maybe TRBD1 (6 bases). This CDR3 spans 16 amino acids. Deletions cut 0 bases from V and 1 base from J, with 13 bases between. CDR1 SGHRS and CDR2 YFSETQ come from the germline V gene. CDR3 nucleotides: TGCGCCAGCAGCTTGGAAGGGGGAGGTTGGAACACTGAAGCTTTCTTT. This sequence encodes CASSLEGGGWNTEAFF.

The CDR3 loop is CASSPLGGASYEQYF. The CDR3 nucleotides are TGTGCCAGCAGCCCCTTGGGGGGGGCTTCCTACGAGCAGTACTTC. The chain employs TRBV9 and TRBJ2-7; tentatively, D is TRBD2 (7 bases). The CDR3 is 15 amino acids. V lost 4 bases and J 1 base, leaving 15 bases between the germline ends. The germline V gene encodes CDR1 SGDLS and CDR2 YYNGEE.

The chain employs TRBV5-6 and TRBJ2-5; D not resolved. Germline values: CDR1 SGHDT, CDR2 YYEEEE. This CDR3 region has 17 residues. Trimming removed 3 bases at V and 2 bases at J, with 20 bases between. The CDR3 region is CASSSLSTGPTQETQYF. The CDR3 coding sequence is TGTGCCAGCAGCTCGTTATCCACCGGCCCCACTCAAGAGACCCAGTACTTC.

The chain has TRBV2 and TRBJ2-3, with TRBD2 matching over 12 bases. Germline-derived CDR1 and CDR2 are SNHLY and FYNNEI. This CDR3 comprises 15 residues. Trimming cost V 8 bases and J 3 bases; bases outside gene matches: 6. CDR3 bases: TGTGCCAGCCTTAGACTAGCGGGAGTTACAGATACGCAGTATTTT. As protein: CASLRLAGVTDTQYF.

This chain links TRBV7-2 with TRBJ2-3; D may be TRBD1 or TRBD2 (6 bases each). V lost 1 base, J lost 0 bases, and 8 bases lay in between. Germline CDR1 and CDR2: SGHTA and FQGNSA. The CDR3 is 15 amino acids. The CDR3 sequence: CASSLGGASTDTQYF. The CDR3 nucleotides are TGTGCCAGCAGCTTAGGGGGGGCTAGCACAGATACGCAGTATTTT.

The chain combines TRBV30 with TRBJ2-5; D tentatively fits TRBD1 or TRBD2 (6 bases each). Per the germline V gene, CDR1 is GTSNPN and CDR2 is SVGIG (reference sequence). CDR3 length: 14 residues. This chain's CDR3 is CAMEGGKGGETQYF. The CDR3, as DNA: TGTGCGATGGAGGGCGGGAAAGGGGGAGAGACCCAGTACTTC.

The chain uses TRBV6-5 and TRBJ2-7, with D possibly matching TRBD1 (6 bases). V was pared by 2 bases and J by 3 bases, with 14 bases between. The CDR3 length is 15 residues. Germline lookup yields CDR1 MNHEY and CDR2 SVGAGI. The CDR3 DNA sequence: TGTGCCAGCAGTTACCAAGACAGGCCTAACTACGAGCAGTACTTC. It translates to CASSYQDRPNYEQYF.

The chain has TRBV10-3 and TRBJ1-2; 8 bases line up with TRBD1. Germline lookup yields CDR1 ENHRY and CDR2 SYGVKD. V dropped 7 bases and J dropped 1; count of bases not matched to a gene: 5. CDR3 length equals 14 residues. CDR3 DNA: TGTGCCATCACCGCGACAGGGGATAACTATGGCTACACCTTC. Amino acids: CAITATGDNYGYTF.

The CDR3 protein is CASSYRVGGYTF. In DNA form, the CDR3 reads TGTGCCAGCAGTTACAGGGTAGGAGGCTACACCTTC. V gene TRBV2 combines with J gene TRBJ1-2; the D gene is possibly TRBD1 (6 bases). The V end lost 5 bases, the J end lost 8 bases, and 12 bases lay between the germline ends. This CDR3 contains 12 residues. CDR1 and CDR2 (germline): SNHLY, FYNNEI.

This chain joins TRBV30 and TRBJ2-2; D is undetermined. Germline CDR1 GTSNPN, CDR2 SVGIG (reference sequence). Trimming took 1 base from V and 3 from J, leaving 9 bases between them. This CDR3 is built from 14 residues. The CDR3 region has the DNA TGTGCCTGGAGTGAAAGGGTATACACCGGGGAGCTGTTTTTT. Protein: CAWSERVYTGELFF.

This chain uses TRBV5-1 with TRBJ2-2; D is ambiguous. Germline-derived CDR1 and CDR2 are SGHRS and YFSETQ. Trimming shortened V by 4 bases and J by 7 bases, and 17 bases separated the two germline ends. CDR3 length: 15 amino acids. The CDR3 nucleotides read TGCGCCAGCAGCCGAGAGACTCAGACGGGCGGGGAGCTGTTTTTT. Translation: CASSRETQTGGELFF.

Only a few counts were recorded for this clone. The chain links TRBV6-5 to TRBJ1-2; D is perhaps TRBD1 (6 bases). CDR3 length equals 12 residues. V lost 6 bases and J 7 bases, leaving 12 bases between the germline ends. Germline values: CDR1 MNHEY, CDR2 SVGAGI. CDR3 coding DNA: TGTGCCAGCAGGAAGACAGGAGGTGGCTACACCTTC. Translated, it gives CASRKTGGGYTF.

The chain is built from TRBV2 and TRBJ2-3, with D perhaps matching TRBD1 (5 bases). CDR3 length: 14 amino acids. The germline V gene has CDR1 SNHLY and CDR2 FYNNEI. V gave up 3 bases and J gave up 4 bases, with 11 bases separating them. CDR3 in amino acids: CASSEMPQADTQYF. In DNA, the CDR3 is TGTGCCAGCAGTGAGATGCCACAGGCAGATACGCAGTATTTT.

This CDR3 is CAISESTGIYGYTF. The DNA of the CDR3 is TGTGCCATCAGTGAGTCCACGGGAATCTATGGCTACACCTTC. This chain links TRBV10-3 with TRBJ1-2; D remains ambiguous. V was pared by 0 bases and J by 4 bases, with 9 bases between. The V gene's germline CDR1 is ENHRY and CDR2 SYGVKD. This CDR3 has 14 amino acids.

V gene TRBV28 combines with J gene TRBJ2-3; D is uncertain. The V gene's germline CDR1 is MDHEN and CDR2 SYDVKM. This CDR3 has 16 amino acids. Trimming left V 5 bases short and J 0 bases short, with 15 bases between. DNA of the CDR3: TGTGCCAGCAGTCCCGCGGCTAAAACCAGCACAGATACGCAGTATTTT. Amino acids: CASSPAAKTSTDTQYF.

This clone showed up just once. The rearrangement uses TRBV6-5 and TRBJ1-1; possibly TRBD1 for D (5 bases). Germline V gene lookup returns CDR1 MNHEY and CDR2 SVGAGI. CDR3 length: 15 residues. Trimming took 2 bases from V and 2 from J, leaving 12 bases between them. The CDR3 protein is CASSYGSRANTEAFF. The CDR3 DNA reads TGTGCCAGCAGTTACGGCAGCAGGGCCAACACTGAAGCTTTCTTT.

The chain employs TRBV14 and TRBJ1-5; D unclear. This CDR3 region has 14 residues. The V gene's germline CDR1 is SGHDN and CDR2 FVKESK. Deletions cut 5 bases from V and 0 bases from J, with 8 bases between. The CDR3 sequence is CASSADNSNQPQHF. The CDR3 coding sequence is TGTGCCAGCAGCGCGGATAATAGCAATCAGCCCCAGCATTTT. The full variable domain, its missing parts supplied by reference TRBV14 and TRBJ1-5, is EAGVTQFPSHSVIEKGQTVTLRCDPISGHDNLYWYRRVMGKEIKFLLHFVKESKQDESGMPNNRFLAERTGGTYSTLKVQPAELEDSGVYFCASSADNSNQPQHFGDGTRLSIL.

The rearrangement joins TRBV20-1 to TRBJ1-1; D is uncertain. CDR1 DFQATT and CDR2 SNEGSKA come from the germline V gene (reference sequence). The CDR3 has 11 amino acids. The V end was cut by 5 bases, the J end by 3 bases, with 7 bases between. The CDR3 region is CSALSDTEAFF. CDR3 sequence (DNA): TGCAGTGCTCTAAGTGACACTGAAGCTTTCTTT.

CDR3 DNA sequence: TGTGCCAGCAGCTTGGGAGGCGGCGGTGAGCAGTTCTTC. Its translation is CASSLGGGGEQFF. The chain recombines TRBV7-8 with TRBJ2-1; D possibly corresponds to TRBD2 (6 bases). Trimming took off 3 bases at V and 9 bases at J, with 12 bases between the two ends. Germline V gives CDR1 SGHVS, CDR2 FQNEAQ. The CDR3 has 13 residues.

The chain couples TRBV4-1 to TRBJ2-1; 14 bases match TRBD2. This CDR3 contains 17 residues. Trimming took 4 bases from V and 6 from J; bases not matched to a gene: 8. From germline, CDR1 is MGHRA and CDR2 YSYEKL. This CDR3 reads CASSRYAGLAGVNEQFF. CDR3 in DNA: TGCGCCAGCAGCCGTTATGCGGGACTAGCGGGAGTCAATGAGCAGTTCTTC.

The chain joins TRBV6-5 to TRBJ1-1; D gene unclear. Deletions cut 2 bases from V and 1 base from J, with 8 bases between. The CDR3 loop spans 14 amino acids. CDR1 is MNHEY, CDR2 SVGAGI, per germline. The CDR3 DNA reads TGTGCCAGCAGTTACAGGGCAAAGAACACTGAAGCTTTCTTT. Translating it yields CASSYRAKNTEAFF.